This T cell receptor beta chain was found in a study of cytomegalovirus exposure and HLA in healthy donors. Study findings and constraints: It was assumed in the presence/absence analyses that sequencing depth was roughly uniform across donors. A later analysis by the authors found several of the most significant clusters apparently linked to common viral pathogens.

Remarks on this clone: Its antigen is undetermined.

Primers: 60 Vbeta forward and 13 Jbeta reverse. Assay: immunoSEQ multiplex PCR; the TCRdb copy retains only in-frame clones and omits some. The sample contains under 200,000 clones, about 80% of which appear only once. The CDR3 is made up of 16 amino acids. CDR1 is MDHEN, CDR2 SYDVKM, per germline. V shed 7 bases and J shed 6 bases, with 23 bases lying between them. V usage is TRBV28 and J usage is TRBJ2-3; D possibly corresponds to TRBD2 (5 bases). The sequencing input was PBMCs. The source of this sequence is a man aged 55 to 70 in good health and CMV-seronegative. CDR3 coding DNA: TGTGCCAGCAAAACGGACGGGAACGAGGTTTCGGATACGCAGTATTTT. Encoded protein: CASKTDGNEVSDTQYF.